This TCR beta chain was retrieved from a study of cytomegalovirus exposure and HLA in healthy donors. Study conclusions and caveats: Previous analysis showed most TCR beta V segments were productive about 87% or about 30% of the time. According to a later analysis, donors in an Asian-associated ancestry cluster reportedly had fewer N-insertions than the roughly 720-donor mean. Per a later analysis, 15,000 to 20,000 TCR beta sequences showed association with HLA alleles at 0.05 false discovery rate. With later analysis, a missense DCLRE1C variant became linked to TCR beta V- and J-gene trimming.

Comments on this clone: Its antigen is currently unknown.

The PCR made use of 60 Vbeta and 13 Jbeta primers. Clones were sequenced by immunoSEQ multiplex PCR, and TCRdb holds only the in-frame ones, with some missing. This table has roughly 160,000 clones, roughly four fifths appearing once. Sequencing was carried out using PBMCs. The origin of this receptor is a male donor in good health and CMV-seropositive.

The CDR3 DNA reads as TGTGCCAGTAGCCCCCCCCCAGGGTCCAATGAGCAGTTCTTC. Amino acids: CASSPPPGSNEQFF. This chain joins TRBV19 and TRBJ2-1; D perhaps matches TRBD1 (5 bases). The CDR3 covers 14 residues. Trimming stripped 6 bases from V and 6 bases from J, with 15 bases between. The germline gives CDR1 LNHDA, CDR2 SQIVND (reference sequence).